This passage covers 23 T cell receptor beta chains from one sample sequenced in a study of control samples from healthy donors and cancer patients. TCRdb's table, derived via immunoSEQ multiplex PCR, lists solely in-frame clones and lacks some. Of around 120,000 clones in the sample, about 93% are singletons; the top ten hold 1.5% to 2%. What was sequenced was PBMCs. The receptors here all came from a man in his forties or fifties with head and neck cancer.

The CDR3 reads CSVEKGTSGETQYF. In nucleotides, the CDR3 is TGCAGCGTTGAAAAAGGCACTAGCGGAGAGACCCAGTACTTC. The V gene is TRBV29-1, the J gene TRBJ2-5; TRBD2 aligns across 8 bases. Germline CDR1 and CDR2: SQVTM and ANQGSEA. This CDR3 is 14 amino acids long. The V and J ends lost 2 bases and 4 bases, in that order; junction bases with no gene match: 6.

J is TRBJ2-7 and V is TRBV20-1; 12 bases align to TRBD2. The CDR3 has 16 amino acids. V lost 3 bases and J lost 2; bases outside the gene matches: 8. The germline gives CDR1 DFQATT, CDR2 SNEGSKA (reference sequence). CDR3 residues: CSASGLAGGDTYEQYF. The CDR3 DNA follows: TGCAGTGCTAGTGGGCTAGCGGGGGGGGATACCTACGAGCAGTACTTC.

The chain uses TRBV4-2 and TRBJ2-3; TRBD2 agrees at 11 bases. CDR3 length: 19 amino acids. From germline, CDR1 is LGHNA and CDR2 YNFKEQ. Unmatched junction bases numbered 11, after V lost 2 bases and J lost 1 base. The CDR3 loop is CASSQSPLAGGPGTDTQYF. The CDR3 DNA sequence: TGTGCCAGCAGCCAATCTCCTTTAGCGGGGGGGCCCGGCACAGATACGCAGTATTTT.

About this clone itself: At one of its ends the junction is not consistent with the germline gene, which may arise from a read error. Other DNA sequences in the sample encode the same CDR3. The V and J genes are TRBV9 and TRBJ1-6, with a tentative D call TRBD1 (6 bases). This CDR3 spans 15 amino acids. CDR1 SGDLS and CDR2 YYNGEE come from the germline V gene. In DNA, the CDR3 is TGTGCCAGCAGCGTAGCTGACAGGCTTAATTCACCCCTCCACTTC. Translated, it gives CASSVADRLNSPLHF.

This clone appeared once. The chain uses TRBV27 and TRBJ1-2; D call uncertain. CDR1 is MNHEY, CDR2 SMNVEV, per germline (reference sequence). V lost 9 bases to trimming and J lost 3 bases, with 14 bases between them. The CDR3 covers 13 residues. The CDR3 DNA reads TGTGCCAGTTCCCCTCAATTGGACTATGGCTACACCTTC. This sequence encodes CASSPQLDYGYTF.

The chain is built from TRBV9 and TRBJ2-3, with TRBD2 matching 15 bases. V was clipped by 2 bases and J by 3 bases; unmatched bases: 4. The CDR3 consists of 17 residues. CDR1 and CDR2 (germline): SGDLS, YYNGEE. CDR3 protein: CASSVPGLAGGTDTQYF. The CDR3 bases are TGTGCCAGCAGCGTCCCCGGACTAGCGGGGGGGACAGATACGCAGTATTTT.

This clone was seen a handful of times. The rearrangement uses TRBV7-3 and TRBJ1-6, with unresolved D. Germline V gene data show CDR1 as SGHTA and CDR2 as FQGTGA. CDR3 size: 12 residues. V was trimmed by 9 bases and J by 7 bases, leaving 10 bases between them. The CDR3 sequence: CARFDWNSPLHF. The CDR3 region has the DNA TGTGCCAGATTCGACTGGAATTCACCCCTCCACTTT.

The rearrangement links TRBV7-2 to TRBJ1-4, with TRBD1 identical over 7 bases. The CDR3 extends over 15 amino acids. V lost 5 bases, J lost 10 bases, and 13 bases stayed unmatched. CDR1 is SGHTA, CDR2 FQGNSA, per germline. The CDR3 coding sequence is TGTGCCAGCAGCCCCCAGACAGGGCTGGGAGGAAAACTGTTTTTT. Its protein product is CASSPQTGLGGKLFF.

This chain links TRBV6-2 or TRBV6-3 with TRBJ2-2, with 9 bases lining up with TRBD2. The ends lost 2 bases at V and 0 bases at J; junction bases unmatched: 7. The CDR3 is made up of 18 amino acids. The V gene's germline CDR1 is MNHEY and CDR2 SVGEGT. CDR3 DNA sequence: TGTGCCAGCAGTTACGCGGGACTAGCCCTGGCGAACACCGGGGAGCTGTTTTTT. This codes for CASSYAGLALANTGELFF.

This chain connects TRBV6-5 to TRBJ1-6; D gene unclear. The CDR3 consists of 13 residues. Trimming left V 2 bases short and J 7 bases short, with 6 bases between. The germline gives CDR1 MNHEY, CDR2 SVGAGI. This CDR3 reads CASSYTRNSPLHF. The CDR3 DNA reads TGTGCCAGCAGTTACACCCGGAATTCACCCCTCCACTTT.

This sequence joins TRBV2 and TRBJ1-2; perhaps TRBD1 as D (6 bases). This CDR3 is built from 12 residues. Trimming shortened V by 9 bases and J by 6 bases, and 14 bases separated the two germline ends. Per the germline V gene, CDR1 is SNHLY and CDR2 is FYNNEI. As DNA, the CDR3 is TGTGCCAGGCGGGGGGGGCCAGATGGCTACACCTTC. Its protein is CARRGGPDGYTF. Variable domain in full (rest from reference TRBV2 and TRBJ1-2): EPEVTQTPSHQVTQMGQEVILRCVPISNHLYFYWYRQILGQKVEFLVSFYNNEISEKSEIFDDQFSVERPDGSNFTLKIRSTKLEDSAMYFCARRGGPDGYTFGSGTRLTVV.

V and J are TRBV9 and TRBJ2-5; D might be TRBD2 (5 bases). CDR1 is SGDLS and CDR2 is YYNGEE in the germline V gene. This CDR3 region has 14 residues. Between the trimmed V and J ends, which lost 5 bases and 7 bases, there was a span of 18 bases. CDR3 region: CASSETPAAGTQYF. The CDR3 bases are TGTGCCAGCAGTGAGACCCCAGCGGCGGGGACCCAGTACTTC.

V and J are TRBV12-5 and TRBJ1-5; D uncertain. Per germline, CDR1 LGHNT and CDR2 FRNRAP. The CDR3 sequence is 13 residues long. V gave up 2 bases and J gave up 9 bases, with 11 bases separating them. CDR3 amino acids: CASGLPTPTPQHF. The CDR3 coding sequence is TGTGCTAGTGGTTTGCCTACCCCCACGCCCCAGCATTTT.

The CDR3 bases are TGCGCCAGCAGCCCTTTGGGGGTGAACACTGAAGCTTTCTTT. Its protein is CASSPLGVNTEAFF. J is TRBJ1-1 and V is TRBV5-1; maybe TRBD1 (5 bases). This CDR3 comprises 14 residues. Trimming took 4 bases from V and 0 from J, leaving 10 bases between them. The germline V gene has CDR1 SGHRS and CDR2 YFSETQ. The full variable domain, its missing parts supplied by reference TRBV5-1 and TRBJ1-1, is KAGVTQTPRYLIKTRGQQVTLSCSPISGHRSVSWYQQTPGQGLQFLFEYFSETQRNKGNFPGRFSGRQFSNSRSEMNVSTLELGDSALYLCASSPLGVNTEAFFGQGTRLTVV.

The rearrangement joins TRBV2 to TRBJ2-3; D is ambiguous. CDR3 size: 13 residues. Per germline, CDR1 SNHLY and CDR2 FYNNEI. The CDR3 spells CAGSTLRTDTQYF. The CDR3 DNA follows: TGTGCTGGATCCACTCTCCGCACAGATACGCAGTATTTT.

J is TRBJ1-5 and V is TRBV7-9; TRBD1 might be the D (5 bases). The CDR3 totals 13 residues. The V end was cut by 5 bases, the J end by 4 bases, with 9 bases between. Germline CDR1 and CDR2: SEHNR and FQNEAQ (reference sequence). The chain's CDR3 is CASSPGGNQPQHF. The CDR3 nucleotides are TGTGCCAGCAGCCCGGGGGGGAATCAGCCCCAGCATTTT.

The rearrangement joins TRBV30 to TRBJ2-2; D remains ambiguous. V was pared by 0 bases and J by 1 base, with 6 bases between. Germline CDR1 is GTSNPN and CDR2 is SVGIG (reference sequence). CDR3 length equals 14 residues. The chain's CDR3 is CAWSVEVNTGELFF. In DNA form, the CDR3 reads TGTGCCTGGAGTGTAGAAGTGAACACCGGGGAGCTGTTTTTT.

CDR3 sequence (DNA): TGCGCCAGCAGCCACGCGCCCAAAAACCTCAGGGGGCCTTATGAAAAACTGTTTTTT. Residues: CASSHAPKNLRGPYEKLFF. The chain has TRBV5-1 and TRBJ1-4; 8 bases agree with TRBD1. The germline gives CDR1 SGHRS, CDR2 YFSETQ. This CDR3 has 19 amino acids. With V trimmed by 4 bases and J by 6 bases, 20 bases remained unmatched.

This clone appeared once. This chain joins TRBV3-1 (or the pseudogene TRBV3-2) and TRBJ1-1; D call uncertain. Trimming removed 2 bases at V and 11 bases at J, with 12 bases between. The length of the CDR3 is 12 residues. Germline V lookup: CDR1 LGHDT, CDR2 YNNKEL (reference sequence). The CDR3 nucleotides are TGTGCCAGCAGCCAAAGCCGGGAAGGCGCTTTCTTT. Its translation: CASSQSREGAFF.

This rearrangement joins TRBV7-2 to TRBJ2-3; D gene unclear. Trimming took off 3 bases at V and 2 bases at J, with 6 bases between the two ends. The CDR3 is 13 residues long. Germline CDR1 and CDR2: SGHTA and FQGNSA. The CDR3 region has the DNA TGTGCCAGCAGCTTGATCAACACAGATACGCAGTATTTT. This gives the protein CASSLINTDTQYF.

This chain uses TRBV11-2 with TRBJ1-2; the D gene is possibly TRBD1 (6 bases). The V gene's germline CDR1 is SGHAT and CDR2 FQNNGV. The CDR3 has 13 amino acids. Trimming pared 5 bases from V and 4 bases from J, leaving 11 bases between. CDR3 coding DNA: TGTGCCAGCAGCCTCGGACAGAGCTATGGCTACACCTTC. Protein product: CASSLGQSYGYTF.

CDR3 in DNA: TGTGCCAGCAGTCGAACGGGACCGACGAACACTGAAGCTTTCTTT. Translation: CASSRTGPTNTEAFF. The V and J genes are TRBV7-2 and TRBJ1-1, with D tentatively TRBD1 (5 bases). This CDR3 has 15 amino acids. V lost 6 bases to trimming and J lost 1 base, with 15 bases between them. Germline V gives CDR1 SGHTA, CDR2 FQGNSA.

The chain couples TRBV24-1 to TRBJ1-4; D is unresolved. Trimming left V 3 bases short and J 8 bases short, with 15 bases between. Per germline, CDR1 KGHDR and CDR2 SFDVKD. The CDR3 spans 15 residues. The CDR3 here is CATSDARTGGEKLFF. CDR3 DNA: TGTGCCACCAGTGATGCCCGGACCGGAGGGGAAAAACTGTTTTTT.